These T cell receptor beta chains were read from a single sample in a study of T cells in Graves' hyperthyroidism and ophthalmopathy. TCRdb reprocessed the multiplex PCR reads via MiXCR and lists one record per CDR3 protein. The sample carries 300,000 to 400,000 distinct CDR3 sequences, 14% recorded once. The sample taken for sequencing was blood. The receptor set was obtained from a woman in her sixties with Graves' hyperthyroidism. CDR3s include the opening cysteine and the closing phenylalanine or tryptophan. A D gene is named only where the DNA matches it firmly. Clone size, where shown, is once, few, many, or a class for clones that have expanded.

TRBJ1-2 TRBV6-1 NA TRBD1 TGTGCCAGCAGCCGAACCCCAGGGGGTGGGAACTATGGCTACACCTTC CASSRTPGGGNYGYTF
TRBJ1-2 TRBV10-2 many NA TGCGCCAGCCAGGACCTTTCACAGCGACTTCTAAGGGGCTACACCTTC CASQDLSQRLLRGYTF
TRBJ1-2 TRBV7-3 many NA TGTGCCAGCAGCGCCTCGGGAGGAACTAACTATGGCTACACCTTC CASSASGGTNYGYTF
TRBJ2-1 TRBV20-1 few TRBD2 TGCAGTGCTAGGATCCCTAGCGGGAGAGTCGGGAATGAGCAGTTCTTC CSARIPSGRVGNEQFF
TRBJ2-7 TRBV9 many TRBD2 TGTGCCAGCAGCGTAGGTGGACTAGCGACCGCCTACGAGCAGTACTTC CASSVGGLATAYEQYF
TRBJ2-3 TRBV28 many NA TGTGCCAGCAGTGTCACCCGGGCCCTCGGCACAGATACGCAGTATTTT CASSVTRALGTDTQYF
TRBJ1-2 TRBV6-1 many NA TGTGCCAGCACCGGGCAGAGCATTGGAGCGCCCGGCTACACCTTC CASTGQSIGAPGYTF
TRBJ1-1 TRBV7-8 many TRBD1 TGTGCCAGCTCCCCCCGACCGGGACAGGGATTCGGTGAAGCTTTCTTT CASSPRPGQGFGEAFF
TRBJ2-1 TRBV20-1 NA NA TGCAGTGCTAGGGGGGGACAAAGCTCCTACAATGAGCAGTTCTTC CSARGGQSSYNEQFF
TRBJ1-2 TRBV20-1 many NA TGCAGTGCAACAGGGACCGCCTATGGCTACACCTTC CSATGTAYGYTF
TRBJ1-1 TRBV29-1 many NA TGCAGCGTTGAGCGGGGGCCCACTGAAGCTTTCTTT CSVERGPTEAFF
TRBJ2-1 TRBV19 few NA TGTGCCAGTAGTACTGTCACCCGCTCCTACAATGAGCAGTTCTTC CASSTVTRSYNEQFF
TRBJ1-5 TRBV27 many NA TGTGCCAGCAGTTTATCGACTCTTAATCAGCCCCAGCATTTT CASSLSTLNQPQHF
TRBJ2-7 TRBV9 many NA TGTGCCAGCAGCGTAGCTACGGGCCCTATCGAGCAGTACTTC CASSVATGPIEQYF
TRBJ2-6 TRBV27 few NA TGTGTGCGGCCTTCTGGGGCCAACGTCCTGACTTTC CVRPSGANVLTF
TRBJ1-3 TRBV6-4 NA NA TGTGCCAGCACCAAAAATCGCCACAGGGCGAGGGGAAACACCATATATTTT CASTKNRHRARGNTIYF
TRBJ2-2 TRBV10-2 NA TRBD2 TGCGCCAGCAGTGGTAGCGGGGGGGCACCCACCGGGGAGCTGTTTTTT CASSGSGGAPTGELFF
TRBJ1-5 TRBV5-1 many NA TGCGCCAGCAGCTTGGGGGGGGACAATCAGCCCCAGCATTTT CASSLGGDNQPQHF
TRBJ1-1 TRBV12-3/TRBV12-4 medium-sized TRBD1 TGTGCCAGCAGGGACCAATGGGGGACAGGGAGGAGAGAAGCTGAAGCTTTCTTT CASRDQWGTGRREAEAFF
TRBJ1-3 TRBV6-6 many TRBD1 TGTGCCAGCAGTTACTCGAGACAGGGAGCTGGAAACACCATATATTTT CASSYSRQGAGNTIYF
TRBJ2-3 TRBV6-1 many NA TGTGCCAGCAGTGAGAGGTATGCGCAGTATTTT CASSERYAQYF
TRBJ2-1 TRBV3-1 many NA TGTGCCAGCAGCCAAGATCCCCTGTTTGAGCAGTTCTTC CASSQDPLFEQFF
TRBJ2-5 TRBV5-1 many NA TGCGCCAGCAGCTTGGAGGACCAAGAGACCCAGTACTTC CASSLEDQETQYF
TRBJ2-7 TRBV12-3/TRBV12-4 many NA TGTGCCAGCAGTCCGATTTCGGGGCTACTTACCTACGAGCAGTACTTC CASSPISGLLTYEQYF
TRBJ2-3 TRBV7-9 NA NA TGTGCCAGCAGCCCAGCCCGGGGACGTAGCACAGATACGCAGTATTTT CASSPARGRSTDTQYF
TRBJ2-7 TRBV18 few TRBD1 TGTGCCAGCTCACGGGACAGCCTCTCCTACGAGCAGTACTTC CASSRDSLSYEQYF
TRBJ2-3 TRBV2 many NA TGTGCCAAATCTCTCGGGACTTTTCGGACGGGAGATACGCAGTATTTT CAKSLGTFRTGDTQYF
TRBJ2-7 TRBV29-1 many TRBD2 TGCAGCGTTCCCGGACTAGCGGGTCAACCCGAGCAGTACTTC CSVPGLAGQPEQYF
TRBJ2-5 TRBV7-9 many TRBD2 TGTGCCAGCAGCAACGACCCTAGCGGGAGATGGGAGACCCAGTACTTC CASSNDPSGRWETQYF
TRBJ2-5 TRBV5-4 NA NA TGTGCCAGCAGCTTGGGCCAGGGGAGTCAAGAGACCCAGTACTTC CASSLGQGSQETQYF
TRBJ2-1 TRBV7-8 many NA TGTGCCAGCAGCTTTTGGGCGGGGCCCTCTGCGGATGAGCAGTTCTTC CASSFWAGPSADEQFF
TRBJ2-7 TRBV10-3 many TRBD2 TGTGCCATCAGTGAGTCACTAGCGTCATACGAGCAGTACTTC CAISESLASYEQYF
TRBJ2-7 TRBV4-2 few TRBD1 TGTGCCAGCAGCCAAGCCACGGGACAGGGGAACTACGAGCAGTACTTC CASSQATGQGNYEQYF
TRBJ2-3 TRBV9 few NA TGTGCCAGCAGCGTAGGTCAGGGTAGGGTAGCAGATACGCAGTATTTT CASSVGQGRVADTQYF
TRBJ2-1 TRBV7-9 few TRBD2 TGTGCCAGCAGCACCCGCCTCAGCCCGATAGCGGGAGGGCAGTACAATGAGCAGTTCTTC CASSTRLSPIAGGQYNEQFF
TRBJ2-5 TRBV29-1 NA NA TGCAGCGTTGATTACATGGAGACCCAGTACTTC CSVDYMETQYF
TRBJ2-7 TRBV11-2 many NA TGTGCCAGCAGCTTAGATGGGAGGAACTCCTACGAGCAGTACTTC CASSLDGRNSYEQYF
TRBJ2-7 TRBV12-3/TRBV12-4 NA NA TGTGCCGACAGTCATTCTTGGGACAACCCCTACGAGCAGTACTTC CADSHSWDNPYEQYF
TRBJ2-1 TRBV4-2 few NA TGTGCCAGCAGCCAAGAGCGGGACCAGATGTTCTTC CASSQERDQMFF
TRBJ1-2 TRBV7-9 few NA TGTGCCAGCAGCGGGGGATCCCTCTATGGCTACACCTTC CASSGGSLYGYTF
TRBJ2-3 TRBV5-1 many NA TGCGCCAGCAGCTTGGCGGGAATCCTCGCAGATACGCAGTATTTT CASSLAGILADTQYF
TRBJ2-1 TRBV6-1 NA TRBD2 TGTGCCAGTTTACCAAAGACTAGCGGCTACAATGAGCAGTTCTTC CASLPKTSGYNEQFF
TRBJ2-1 TRBV24-1 NA TRBD2 TGTGCCACCAGTGATTCCCGACGGTCTGGGACTAGCGGGAGTAATGGGCAGTTCTTC CATSDSRRSGTSGSNGQFF
TRBJ2-1 TRBV27 many NA TGTGCCAGTCAAGGGTGGAACAATGAGCAGTTCTTC CASQGWNNEQFF
TRBJ1-3 TRBV2 many NA TGTGCCAGCAGCACAGGGTTCTCTGGAAACACCATATATTTT CASSTGFSGNTIYF
TRBJ2-5 TRBV30 few TRBD2 TGTGCCTGGAGTGTAGGACTAGCGGGAGCTAACGGGGAGACCCAGTACTTC CAWSVGLAGANGETQYF
TRBJ2-6 TRBV6-1 many TRBD1 TGTGCCAGCAGGGGACAGGGGGGGAGCTCTGGGGCCAACGTCCTGACTTTC CASRGQGGSSGANVLTF
TRBJ1-5 TRBV4-1 few NA TGCGCCAGCAGCCTGGTGAGGGATAGCAATCAGCCCCAGCATTTT CASSLVRDSNQPQHF
TRBJ1-4 TRBV3-1 many NA TGTGCCAGCAGCAAAGGGATCAGTATATTGTTTTTT CASSKGISILFF
TRBJ1-4 TRBV3-1 NA NA TGTGCCAGCAGCCAAGACACCTGGCTGGATGAAAAACTGTTTTTT CASSQDTWLDEKLFF
TRBJ1-5 TRBV2 NA TRBD1 TGTGCCAGCAACGGACAGGGGGCGCCAGCTCAGCCCCAGCATTTT CASNGQGAPAQPQHF
TRBJ2-7 TRBV3-1 many TRBD2 TGTGCCAGCAGCCAAGGGCCAGCGGGGGACCTTTCCTACGAGCAGTACTTC CASSQGPAGDLSYEQYF
TRBJ2-7 TRBV12-3/TRBV12-4 few TRBD2 TGTGCCAGCAGAACTAGCGGGGGGGGAACCTACGAGCAGTACTTC CASRTSGGGTYEQYF
TRBJ2-3 TRBV14 few NA TGTGCCAGCAGCCACCTAAGGGCCGGAGGGATAAGCACAGATACGCAGTATTTT CASSHLRAGGISTDTQYF
TRBJ2-7 TRBV28 many NA TGTGCCAGCAGCACTGGTAGTAGCTCCTACGAGCAGTACTTC CASSTGSSSYEQYF
TRBJ1-2 TRBV6-1 many NA TGTGCCAGCAGGGTTGACAGACAGTATGGCTACACCTTC CASRVDRQYGYTF
TRBJ1-2 TRBV5-5 many TRBD1 TGTGCCAGCAGCCTGGGACCAAGGGGGCACGACTATGGCTACACCTTC CASSLGPRGHDYGYTF
TRBJ2-7 TRBV5-1 many TRBD1 TGCGCCAGCAGCGTGACAGGGGGGGACGAGCAGTACTTC CASSVTGGDEQYF
TRBJ2-2 TRBV4-1 NA NA TGCGCCAGCAGCCAAAGGCCCAGGGGATTGACCGGGGAGCTGTTTTTT CASSQRPRGLTGELFF